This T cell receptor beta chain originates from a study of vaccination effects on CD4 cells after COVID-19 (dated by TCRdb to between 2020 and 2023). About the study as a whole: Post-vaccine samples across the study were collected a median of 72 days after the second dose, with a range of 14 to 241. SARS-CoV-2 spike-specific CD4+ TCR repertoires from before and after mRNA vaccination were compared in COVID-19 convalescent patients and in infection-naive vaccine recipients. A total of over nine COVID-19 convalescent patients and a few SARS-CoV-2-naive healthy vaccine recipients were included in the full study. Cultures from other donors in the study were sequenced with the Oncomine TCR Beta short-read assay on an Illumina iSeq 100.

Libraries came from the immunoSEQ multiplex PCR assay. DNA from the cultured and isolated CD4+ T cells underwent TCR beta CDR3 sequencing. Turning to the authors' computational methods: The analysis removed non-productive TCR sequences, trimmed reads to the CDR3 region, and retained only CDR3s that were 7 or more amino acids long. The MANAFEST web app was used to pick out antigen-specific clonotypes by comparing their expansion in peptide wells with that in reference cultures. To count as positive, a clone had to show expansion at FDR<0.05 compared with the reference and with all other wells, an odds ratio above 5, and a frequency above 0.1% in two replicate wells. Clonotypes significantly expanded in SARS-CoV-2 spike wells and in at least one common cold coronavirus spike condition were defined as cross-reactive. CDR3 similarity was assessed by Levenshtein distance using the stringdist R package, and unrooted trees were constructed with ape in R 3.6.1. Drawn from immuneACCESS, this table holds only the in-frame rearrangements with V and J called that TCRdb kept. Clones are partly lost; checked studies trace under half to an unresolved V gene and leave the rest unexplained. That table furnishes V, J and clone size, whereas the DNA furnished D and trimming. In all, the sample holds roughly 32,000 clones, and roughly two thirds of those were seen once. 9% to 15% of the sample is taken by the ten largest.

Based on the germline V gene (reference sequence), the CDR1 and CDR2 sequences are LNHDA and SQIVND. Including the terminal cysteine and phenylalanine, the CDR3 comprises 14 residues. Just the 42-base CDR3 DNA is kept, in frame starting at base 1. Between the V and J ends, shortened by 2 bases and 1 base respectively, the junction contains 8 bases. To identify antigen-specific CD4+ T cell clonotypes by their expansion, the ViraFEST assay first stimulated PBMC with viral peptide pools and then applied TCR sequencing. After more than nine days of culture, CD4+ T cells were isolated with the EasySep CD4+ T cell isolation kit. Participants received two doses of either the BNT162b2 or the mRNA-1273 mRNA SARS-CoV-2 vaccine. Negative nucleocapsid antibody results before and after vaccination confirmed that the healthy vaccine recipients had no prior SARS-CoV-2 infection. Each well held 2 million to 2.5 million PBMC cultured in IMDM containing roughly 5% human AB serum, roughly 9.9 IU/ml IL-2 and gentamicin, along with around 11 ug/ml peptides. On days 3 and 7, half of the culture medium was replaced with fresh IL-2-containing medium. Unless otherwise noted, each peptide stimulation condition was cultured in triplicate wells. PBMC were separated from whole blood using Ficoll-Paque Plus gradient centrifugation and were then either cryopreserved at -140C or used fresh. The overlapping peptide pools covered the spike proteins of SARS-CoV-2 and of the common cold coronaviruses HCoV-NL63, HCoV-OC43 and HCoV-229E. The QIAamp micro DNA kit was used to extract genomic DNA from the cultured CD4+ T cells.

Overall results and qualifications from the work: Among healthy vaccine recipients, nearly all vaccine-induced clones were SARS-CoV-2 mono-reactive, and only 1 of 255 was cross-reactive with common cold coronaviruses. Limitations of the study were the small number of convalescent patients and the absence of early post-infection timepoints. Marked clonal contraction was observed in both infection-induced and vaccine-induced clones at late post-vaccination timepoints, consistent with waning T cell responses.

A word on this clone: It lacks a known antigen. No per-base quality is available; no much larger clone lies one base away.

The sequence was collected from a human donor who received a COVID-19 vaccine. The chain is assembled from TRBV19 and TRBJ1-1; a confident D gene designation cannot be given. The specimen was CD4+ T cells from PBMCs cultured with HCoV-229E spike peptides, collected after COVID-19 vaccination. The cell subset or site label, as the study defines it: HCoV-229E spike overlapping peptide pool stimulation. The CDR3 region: CASSILVANTEAFF. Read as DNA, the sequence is TGTGCCAGTAGTATACTTGTTGCGAACACTGAAGCTTTCTTT.